The next 15 T cell receptor beta chains were all read from a single sample in a study of T cells in Graves' hyperthyroidism and ophthalmopathy. RNA transcripts were the template for amplifying TCR beta CDR3 regions. First-round RT-PCR targeting the TCR CDR3 was performed with the HTBI primer set. A single record per CDR3 protein comes from TCRdb applying MiXCR to the multiplex PCR reads. The data hold approximately 600,000 distinct CDR3 sequences, with around 20% observed a single time. The sample was blood. These receptor sequences come from a young man with Graves' ophthalmopathy.

This clonotype has a count of ten or more. This chain links TRBV24-1 with TRBJ1-5; D not certain. Germline-derived CDR1 and CDR2 are KGHDR and SFDVKD. The CDR3 has 13 residues. Trimming left V 8 bases short and J 9 bases short, with 16 bases between. The DNA for the CDR3 is TGTGCCACCAAGGGCCCCGGGGATGGGCCCCAGCATTTT. Protein: CATKGPGDGPQHF.

There are many counts of this clonotype. This chain joins TRBV11-2 and TRBJ1-1; tentatively, D is TRBD1 (5 bases). The CDR3 is made up of 15 amino acids. CDR1 is SGHAT and CDR2 is FQNNGV in the germline V gene. Trimming took off 5 bases at V and 2 bases at J, with 15 bases between the two ends. CDR3 sequence: CASSLKPGGNTEAFF. The CDR3 nucleotides read TGTGCCAGCAGCCTCAAACCGGGGGGTAACACTGAAGCTTTCTTT.

J is TRBJ2-1 and V is TRBV3-1, with D perhaps assigned TRBD1 or TRBD2 (5 bases each). The CDR3 length is 16 residues. From germline, CDR1 is LGHDT and CDR2 YNNKEL (reference sequence). Trimming stripped 4 bases from V and 8 bases from J, with 21 bases between. The CDR3 coding sequence is TGTGCCAGCAGCCTTTGGACCGGGACCCTTGTGGATGAGCAGTTCTTC. Its protein product is CASSLWTGTLVDEQFF.

The chain is built from TRBV10-1 and TRBJ2-1, with 8 bases fitting TRBD1. The CDR3 loop spans 14 amino acids. Germline V CDR1 and CDR2: WNHNN, SYGVQD (reference sequence). Losses at the gene ends were 2 bases for V and 5 bases for J; bases not matched to a gene: 2. Here the CDR3 reads CASSEGQGNNEQFF. The CDR3 DNA is TGCGCCAGCAGTGAGGGACAGGGAAACAATGAGCAGTTCTTC.

This clonotype has at least ten counts. The chain employs TRBV7-3 and TRBJ2-1, with TRBD1 matching 9 bases. Trimming took 5 bases from V and 0 from J; bases not matched to a gene: 2. Germline V gives CDR1 SGHTA, CDR2 FQGTGA. The CDR3 loop spans 15 amino acids. The CDR3 is CASSPDRGSYNEQFF. CDR3 nucleotide sequence: TGTGCCAGCAGCCCGGACAGGGGCTCCTACAATGAGCAGTTCTTC.

The chain couples TRBV6-2 or TRBV6-3 to TRBJ1-4, with TRBD1 matching 7 bases. The CDR3 is made up of 21 amino acids. Per the germline V gene, CDR1 is MNHEY and CDR2 is SVGEGT. Trimming cost V 5 bases and J 0 bases; bases outside gene matches: 21. CDR3 coding DNA: TGTGCCAGCAGTCCGACAACAGGGGCCATGGGACCCTGGCCAACTAATGAAAAACTGTTTTTT. It is translated as CASSPTTGAMGPWPTNEKLFF.

This clonotype was picked up a small number of times. This chain uses TRBV11-2 with TRBJ2-5; D remains ambiguous. The CDR3 covers 15 residues. Germline CDR1 is SGHAT and CDR2 is FQNNGV. Trimming stripped 5 bases from V and 7 bases from J, with 20 bases between. The CDR3, as DNA: TGTGCCAGCAGCCCCCAGGAGTTCAAGAGTACGACCCAGTACTTC. Encoded protein: CASSPQEFKSTTQYF.

This clonotype was seen only a few times. This chain connects TRBV5-8 to TRBJ1-2; D not resolved. The CDR3 is made up of 13 amino acids. Germline lookup yields CDR1 SGHTS and CDR2 YDEGEE. The V end lost 2 bases, the J end lost 7 bases, and 12 bases lay between the germline ends. Written as DNA, the CDR3 is TGTGCCAGCAGCTTTGCGGAATCCCTTGGCTACACCTTC. It codes for CASSFAESLGYTF.

The rearrangement uses TRBV9 and TRBJ2-1; D is perhaps TRBD1 (6 bases). Germline V CDR1 and CDR2: SGDLS, YYNGEE. The length of the CDR3 is 15 residues. Trimming pared 4 bases from V and 2 bases from J, leaving 13 bases between. CDR3 in amino acids: CASSPRQVTYNEQFF. CDR3 bases: TGTGCCAGCAGCCCCCGACAGGTTACCTACAATGAGCAGTTCTTC.

The gene calls are TRBV2 and TRBJ2-4; D possibly matches TRBD1 or TRBD2 (5 bases each). The CDR3 contains 13 residues. Germline V gene sequence: CDR1 SNHLY, CDR2 FYNNEI. V was cut by 7 bases and J by 3 bases, with 10 bases left in between. The CDR3 reads CASTGTYKNIQYF. The CDR3 DNA reads as TGTGCCAGCACCGGGACCTACAAAAACATTCAGTACTTC.

This clonotype appeared many times. The chain carries TRBV20-1 and TRBJ2-7; 9 nucleotides match TRBD2. V was pared by 6 bases and J by 0 bases, with 15 bases of the junction left unmatched. The length of the CDR3 is 17 residues. Looked up from germline, CDR1 is DFQATT and CDR2 is SNEGSKA (reference sequence). DNA for the CDR3: TGCAGTGCCAGGACCTACCTAGCGGGGCCCAGCTCCTACGAGCAGTACTTC. Amino acids: CSARTYLAGPSSYEQYF.

This clonotype was picked up a small number of times. CDR3 region: CATKSGGGQDTQYF. CDR3 DNA sequence: TGTGCCACCAAAAGCGGGGGAGGTCAAGATACGCAGTATTTT. J is TRBJ2-3 and V is TRBV24-1; 8 bases are a match to TRBD2. In germline, CDR1 is KGHDR, CDR2 SFDVKD. Trimming removed 8 bases from V and 5 bases from J; junction bases left unmatched: 8. This CDR3 has 14 amino acids.

This clonotype showed up just a few times. The chain is built from TRBV7-9 and TRBJ2-3, with D unclear. This CDR3 contains 13 residues. Germline V CDR1 and CDR2: SEHNR, FQNEAQ (reference sequence). The V end was cut by 5 bases, the J end by 2 bases, with 8 bases between. CDR3 amino acids: CASSPRYTDTQYF. The CDR3 nucleotides read TGTGCCAGCAGCCCCCGCTACACAGATACGCAGTATTTT. The entire variable domain, with the rest obtained from reference TRBV7-9 and TRBJ2-3, is as follows: DTGVSQNPRHKITKRGQNVTFRCDPISEHNRLYWYRQTLGQGPEFLTYFQNEAQLEKSRLLSDRFSAERPKGSFSTLEIQRTEQGDSAMYLCASSPRYTDTQYFGPGTRLTVL.

At least ten counts were recorded for this clonotype. The CDR3 is CSATTSGRKNEQFF. For the CDR3, the DNA is TGCAGTGCCACCACTAGCGGGAGGAAAAATGAGCAGTTCTTC. The chain has TRBV20-1 and TRBJ2-1; the match to TRBD2 covers 12 bases. Germline V gene data show CDR1 as DFQATT and CDR2 as SNEGSKA (reference sequence). V shed 6 bases and J 7 bases; nucleotides not matched to a gene: 7. This CDR3 spans 14 amino acids.

This sequence joins TRBV27 and TRBJ2-1; 7 bases are shared with TRBD1. The length of the CDR3 is 16 residues. Trimming took 3 bases from V and 0 from J; bases not matched to a gene: 5. From germline, CDR1 is MNHEY and CDR2 SMNVEV (reference sequence). The CDR3 bases are TGTGCCAGCAGTTTTTCCCGGACAGGCTCCTACAATGAGCAGTTCTTC. Protein product: CASSFSRTGSYNEQFF.